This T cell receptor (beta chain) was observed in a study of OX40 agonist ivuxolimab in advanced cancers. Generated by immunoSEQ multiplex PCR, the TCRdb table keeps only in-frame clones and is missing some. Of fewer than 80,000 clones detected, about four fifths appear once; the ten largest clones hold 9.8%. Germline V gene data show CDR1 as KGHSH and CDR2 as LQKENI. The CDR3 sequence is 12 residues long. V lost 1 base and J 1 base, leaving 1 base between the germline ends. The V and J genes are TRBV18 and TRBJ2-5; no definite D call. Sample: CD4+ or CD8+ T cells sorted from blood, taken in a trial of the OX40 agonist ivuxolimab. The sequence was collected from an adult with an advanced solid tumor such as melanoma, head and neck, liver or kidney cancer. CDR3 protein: CASSPLQETQYF. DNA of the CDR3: TGTGCCAGCTCACCACTCCAAGAGACCCAGTACTTC. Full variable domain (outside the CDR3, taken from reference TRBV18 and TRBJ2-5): NAGVMQNPRHLVRRRGQEARLRCSPMKGHSHVYWYRQLPEEGLKFMVYLQKENIIDESGMPKERFSAEFPKEGPSILRIQQVVRGDSAAYFCASSPLQETQYFGPGTRLLVL.